The 11 T cell receptor beta chains in this list originate from one sample, sequenced in a study of T-cell memory formation after mild COVID-19 listed by TCRdb under 2021. Library generation was performed with 5' RACE. TCRdb shows the sequencer as Illumina NovaSeq 6000. TCRdb's own reprocessing of the public reads used fastp at Q25 and MiXCR and kept productive beta chains. Rows matching on CDR3 protein sequence are summarized as one entry with the most common DNA and genes. The sample profile shows approximately 260,000 distinct CDR3 sequences; 15% to 20% of them were found once. The ten largest clonotypes hold under 30% of the sample. The sequenced sample was PBMCs or a T cell subset sorted from them (not recorded which). The receptor source for this set is a man between 18 and 35 years old who had mild COVID-19 (a few samples of this study predate the infection). The sample titles of this study are shuffled in the database, so cell type and time point are left out; the donor was told from shared clones.

The gene calls are TRBV6-2 or TRBV6-3 and TRBJ1-1; TRBD1 might be the D (6 bases). V lost 2 bases and J 3 bases, leaving 7 bases between the germline ends. Looked up from germline, CDR1 is MNHEY and CDR2 is SVGEGT. CDR3 length: 13 residues. The DNA of the CDR3 is TGTGCCAGCAGTTACAAGGGGGACACTGAAGCTTTCTTT. The encoded protein is CASSYKGDTEAFF.

The rearrangement links TRBV28 to TRBJ1-5; 7 bases are shared with TRBD1. Trimming cost V 2 bases and J 3 bases; bases outside gene matches: 4. In germline, CDR1 is MDHEN, CDR2 SYDVKM. This CDR3 spans 15 amino acids. The CDR3 loop reads CASSLGTELNQPQHF. The DNA of the CDR3 is TGTGCCAGCAGTTTAGGGACAGAACTCAATCAGCCCCAGCATTTT.

This clonotype was recorded a few times. The chain carries TRBV28 and TRBJ2-3; D gene ambiguous. The germline V gene encodes CDR1 MDHEN and CDR2 SYDVKM. V dropped 10 bases and J dropped 2 bases, with 13 bases sitting between them. The CDR3 spans 13 residues. The CDR3 sequence: CANARSFTDTQYF. CDR3 DNA: TGTGCCAACGCCCGGAGTTTCACAGATACGCAGTATTTT.

The chain employs TRBV7-2 and TRBJ1-2, with 9 bases lining up with TRBD1. Trimming at V came to 6 bases and at J to 5 bases, leaving 4 bases not matched to a gene. This CDR3 has 13 amino acids. CDR1 SGHTA and CDR2 FQGNSA come from the germline V gene. The CDR3 spells CASRQGAIYGYTF. The CDR3 bases are TGTGCCAGCAGACAGGGGGCCATTTATGGCTACACCTTC.

This clonotype was counted many times. The chain couples TRBV12-3 or TRBV12-4 to TRBJ2-7; no clear D gene. Trimming left V 3 bases short and J 3 bases short, with 9 bases between. The CDR3 runs 13 residues. The CDR3 DNA reads as TGTGCCAGCAGTTTTTGGGCTAGCTACGAGCAGTACGTC. As protein: CASSFWASYEQYV.

This clonotype came up many times. The chain combines TRBV5-1 with TRBJ2-3, with 8 bases that match TRBD1. J was trimmed by 1 base and V by 4 bases; bases with no gene match: 5. The germline V gene encodes CDR1 SGHRS and CDR2 YFSETQ. The CDR3 runs 15 residues. For the CDR3, the DNA is TGCGCCAGCAGCCCCACAGGGGGAGGCACAGATACGCAGTATTTT. Amino acid sequence: CASSPTGGGTDTQYF.

The V and J genes are TRBV7-6 and TRBJ1-1; 7 bases fit TRBD1. J gave up 0 bases and V 5 bases, and 6 bases lay outside the gene matches. Germline V CDR1 and CDR2: SGHVS, FNYEAQ. There are 15 residues in the CDR3. CDR3 amino acids: CASSPEGAVNTEAFF. The CDR3 nucleotides read TGTGCCAGCAGCCCAGAGGGGGCCGTGAACACTGAAGCTTTCTTT.

This clonotype was counted many times. This chain connects TRBV11-1 to TRBJ2-1; no firm D call. The CDR3 totals 12 residues. In germline, CDR1 is SGHAT, CDR2 FQDESV (reference sequence). With 5 bases removed from V and 7 bases from J, the gap between germline ends came to 9 bases. The CDR3 region is CASSRNGNEQFF. The CDR3 DNA is TGTGCCAGCAGCCGCAACGGGAATGAGCAGTTCTTC.

This clonotype has at least ten counts. The V gene is TRBV10-1, the J gene TRBJ2-3; D is possibly TRBD2 (7 bases). This CDR3 has 15 amino acids. Germline V gives CDR1 WNHNN, CDR2 SYGVQD (reference sequence). V was cut by 4 bases and J by 1 base, with 12 bases left in between. CDR3 in amino acids: CASSGAGAGTDTQYF. The CDR3 DNA reads TGCGCCAGCAGTGGGGCGGGGGCGGGCACAGATACGCAGTATTTT.

The V gene is TRBV19, the J gene TRBJ2-7; a weak D match, TRBD2 (6 bases). Germline V gives CDR1 LNHDA, CDR2 SQIVND (reference sequence). The CDR3 is 14 amino acids. V lost 11 bases to trimming and J lost 0 bases, with 17 bases between them. Here the CDR3 DNA reads TGTGCCGGACGGGGGATTCTTTACTCCTACGAGCAGTACTTC. It yields the protein CAGRGILYSYEQYF.

The chain employs TRBV4-3 and TRBJ2-2; 8 nucleotides match TRBD1. The CDR3 has 18 residues. With V trimmed by 0 bases and J by 7 bases, 13 bases remained unmatched. CDR1 LGHNA and CDR2 YSLEER come from the germline V gene. As DNA, the CDR3 is TGCGCCAGCAGCCAAGATCCCCAGGGGGCTCAAGGGGGCGGGGAGCTGTTTTTT. It codes for CASSQDPQGAQGGGELFF.